This TCR beta chain is from a study of spatial heterogeneity in lung cancer. Study information: Detection consistently yielded more beta chains than alpha chains.

This clonotype is categorized as medium-sized. Time point indicated: sample taken at primary tumor resection. Unsorted samples of tumor, nontumor lung or frozen PBMC had their whole RNA sequenced. Samples were obtained from some 70 donors, all untreated early-stage non-small cell lung cancer patients. Each TCR cDNA molecule carried a unique molecular identifier. TCRdb re-analysed the 5' RACE reads in MiXCR, keeping a single row per CDR3 protein. The data contain around 4,000 distinct CDR3 sequences, about 20% of them singletons. The specimen was normal lung tissue next to the tumor, collected at surgery. The TCR was taken from a female donor with early-stage non-small cell lung cancer.

CDR3 protein: CASSRQEMNTEAFF. The CDR3 DNA sequence: TGTGCCAGCAGCCGACAGGAGATGAACACTGAAGCTTTCTTT. The chain recombines TRBV6-2 or TRBV6-3 with TRBJ1-1, with D tentatively TRBD1 (6 bases). Per the germline V gene, CDR1 is MNHEY and CDR2 is SVGEGT. The CDR3 is 14 residues long. Trimming took 6 bases from V and 0 from J, leaving 11 bases between them.